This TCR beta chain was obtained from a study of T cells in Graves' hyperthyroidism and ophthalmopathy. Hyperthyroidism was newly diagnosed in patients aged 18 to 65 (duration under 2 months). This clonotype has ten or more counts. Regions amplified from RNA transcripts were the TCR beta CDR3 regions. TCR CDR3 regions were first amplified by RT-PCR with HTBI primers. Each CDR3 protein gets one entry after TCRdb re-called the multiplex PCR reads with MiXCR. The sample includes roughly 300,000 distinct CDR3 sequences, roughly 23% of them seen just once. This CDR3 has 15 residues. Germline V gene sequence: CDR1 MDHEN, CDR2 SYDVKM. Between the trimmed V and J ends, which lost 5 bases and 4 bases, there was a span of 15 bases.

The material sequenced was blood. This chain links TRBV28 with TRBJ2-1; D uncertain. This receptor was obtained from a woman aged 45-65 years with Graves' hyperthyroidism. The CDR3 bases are TGTGCCAGCAGTAGAAAGGGTGTGGGTTACAATGAGCAGTTCTTC. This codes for CASSRKGVGYNEQFF.